Reported below is one TCR beta chain. The antigen remains undetermined. This sample also contains other DNA sequences that code for the same CDR3. The data are from a study of shared clonotypes between healthy human individuals. It was about 180 ng DNA, 33,000 or so T cell genomes, that sorted-subset replicate PCRs used. Using immunoSEQ multiplex PCR, the repertoire was profiled, and TCRdb retains in-frame clones only, with some absent. Of some 2,000,000 clones listed, about 95% are singletons. Donors included only healthy HIV-negative adults lacking recent acute infections or vaccinations. Whole-study results and caveats: The four-donor shared clonotypes exceeded non-shared clonotypes in generation probability, with non-shared ones scoring lower.

V gave up 0 bases and J gave up 1 base; unmatched junction bases: 4. Germline V gives CDR1 SGDLS, CDR2 YYNGEE. The CDR3 is 16 residues long. The sample comprised naive CD4+ T cells sorted from blood. This sample's subset: CD45RA+ positively selected. The receptor was isolated from a man between 18 and 29 years old in good health. The V and J genes are TRBV9 and TRBJ2-5; TRBD2 agrees at 9 bases. The CDR3: CASSVGARGGQETQYF. CDR3 nucleotide sequence: TGTGCCAGCAGCGTAGGGGCGCGGGGGGGCCAAGAGACCCAGTACTTC.